Listed below are T cell receptor beta chains from one sample, sequenced in a study of T-cell memory formation after mild COVID-19. TCRdb itself ran the 5' RACE reads through MiXCR, one entry per CDR3 protein. The sample has 300,000 to 350,000 distinct CDR3 sequences, approximately 20% seen once. What was sequenced was PBMCs or a T cell subset sorted from them (not recorded which). The receptor set was obtained from a man younger than 35 who had mild COVID-19 (a few samples of this study predate the infection). Cell type and time point are not known. Both conserved end residues are part of each CDR3. The D gene is left open where the match is weak. Rows may omit the clone size; those that give it use once, few, many or a size class.

>few|TRBJ1-3|15|.|TRBV7-2
TGTGCCAGCAGAACACAGGGCTACTCTGGAAACACCATATATTTT
CASRTQGYSGNTIYF
>.|TRBJ2-1|16|TRBD2|TRBV5-1
TGCGCCAGCAGCTTGAAGACTAGCGGGGGGGCATATGAGCAGTTCTTC
CASSLKTSGGAYEQFF
>few|TRBJ2-7|16|.|TRBV5-1
TGCGCCAGCAGATATGATCCAGGGGACCCTACCTCCGAGCAGTACTTC
CASRYDPGDPTSEQYF
>many|TRBJ2-3|15|TRBD1|TRBV5-1
TGCGCCAGCAGCCCTGGGGGACAGAGCACAGATACGCAGTATTTT
CASSPGGQSTDTQYF
>few|TRBJ2-3|13|.|TRBV20-1
TGCAGTGCTAGACGGAACCCGGGGGATACGCAGTATTTT
CSARRNPGDTQYF
>few|TRBJ2-2|16|.|TRBV7-9
TGTGCCAGCAGCCCACCTTCGGGACTCAACACCGGGGAGCTGTTTTTT
CASSPPSGLNTGELFF
>.|TRBJ2-3|19|.|TRBV7-9
TGTGCCAGCAGCAACACCTGGGGGGTGGCGAGTATTGGAACAGATACGCAGTATTTT
CASSNTWGVASIGTDTQYF
>few|TRBJ1-1|15|.|TRBV19
TGTGCCAGTAGTATACTCCAGTTAGGAAACACTGAAGCTTTCTTT
CASSILQLGNTEAFF
>few|TRBJ1-1|15|.|TRBV7-9
TGTGCCAGCAGTCCTACGAAACTCGGGCCGACTGAAGCTTTCTTT
CASSPTKLGPTEAFF
>few|TRBJ2-5|11|.|TRBV7-9
TGTGCCAGCCGGTCTCGGGAGACCCAGTACTTC
CASRSRETQYF
>many|TRBJ2-5|13|.|TRBV5-1
TGCGCCAGCAGCGCGGGGTACCAAGAGACCCAGTACTTC
CASSAGYQETQYF
>.|TRBJ2-3|16|TRBD2|TRBV5-4
TGTGCCAGCAGCCTGACTAGCGCCCCTAGCACAGATACGCAGTATTTT
CASSLTSAPSTDTQYF
>.|TRBJ1-1|13|TRBD1|TRBV29-1
TGCAGCGCCGGGACAGGGGTGGACACTGAAGCTTTCTTT
CSAGTGVDTEAFF
>.|TRBJ2-3|14|.|TRBV5-1
TGCGCCAGCAGCCCCGTCGGGGGAACAGATACGCAGTATTTT
CASSPVGGTDTQYF
>many|TRBJ2-2|17|TRBD2|TRBV7-9
TGTGCCAGCAGCCGCGGACTAGCGGGGGGCTACACCGGGGAGCTGTTTTTT
CASSRGLAGGYTGELFF
>.|TRBJ2-5|14|.|TRBV7-3
TGTGCCAGCAGCTTAGGGGACACCCAAGAGACCCAGTACTTC
CASSLGDTQETQYF